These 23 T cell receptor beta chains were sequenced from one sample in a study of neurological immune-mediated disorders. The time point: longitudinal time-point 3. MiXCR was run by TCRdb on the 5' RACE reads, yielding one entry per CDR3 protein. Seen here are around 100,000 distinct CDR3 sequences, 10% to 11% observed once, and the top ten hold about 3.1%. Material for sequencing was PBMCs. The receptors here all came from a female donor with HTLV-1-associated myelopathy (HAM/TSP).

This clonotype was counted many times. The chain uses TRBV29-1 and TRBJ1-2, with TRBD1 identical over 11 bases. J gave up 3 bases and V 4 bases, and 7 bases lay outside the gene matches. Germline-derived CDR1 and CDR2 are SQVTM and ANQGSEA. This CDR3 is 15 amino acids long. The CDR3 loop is CSVGSAGQGDYGYTF. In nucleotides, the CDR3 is TGCAGCGTTGGATCCGCGGGACAGGGGGACTATGGCTACACCTTC.

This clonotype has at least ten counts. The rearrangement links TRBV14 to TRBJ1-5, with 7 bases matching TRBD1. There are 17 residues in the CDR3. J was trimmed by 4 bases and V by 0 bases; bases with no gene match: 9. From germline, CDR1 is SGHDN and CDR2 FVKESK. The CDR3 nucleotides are TGTGCCAGCAGCCAAGAGAGGAGGGGGCAATATAATCAGCCCCAGCATTTT. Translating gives CASSQERRGQYNQPQHF.

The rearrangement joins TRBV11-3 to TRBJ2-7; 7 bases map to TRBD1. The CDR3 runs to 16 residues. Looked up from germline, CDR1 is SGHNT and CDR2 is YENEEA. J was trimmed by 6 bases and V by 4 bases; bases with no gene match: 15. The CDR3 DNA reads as TGTGCCAGCAGCTCCGAAAATGACAGGGCATCGGGCGAGCAGTACTTC. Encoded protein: CASSSENDRASGEQYF.

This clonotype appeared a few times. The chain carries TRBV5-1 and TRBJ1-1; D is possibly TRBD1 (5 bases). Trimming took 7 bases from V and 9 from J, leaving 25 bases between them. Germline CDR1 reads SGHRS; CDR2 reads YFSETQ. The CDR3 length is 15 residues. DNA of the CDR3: TGCGCCAGCTATAACAACGGCCCTACCGGGACCCAAGCTTTCTTT. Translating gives CASYNNGPTGTQAFF.

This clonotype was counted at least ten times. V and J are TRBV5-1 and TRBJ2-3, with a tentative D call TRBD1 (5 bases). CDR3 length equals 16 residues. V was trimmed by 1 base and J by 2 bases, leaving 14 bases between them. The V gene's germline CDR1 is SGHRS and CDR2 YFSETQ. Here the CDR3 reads CASSLTSGLPTDTQYF. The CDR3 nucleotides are TGCGCCAGCAGCTTGACTTCAGGGTTACCCACAGATACGCAGTATTTT. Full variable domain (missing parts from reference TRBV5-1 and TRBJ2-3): KAGVTQTPRYLIKTRGQQVTLSCSPISGHRSVSWYQQTPGQGLQFLFEYFSETQRNKGNFPGRFSGRQFSNSRSEMNVSTLELGDSALYLCASSLTSGLPTDTQYFGPGTRLTVL.

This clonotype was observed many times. The CDR3 nucleotides are TGTGCCAGCAGCTTAGGTGGGTCACGCTACGAGCAGTACTTC. Translation: CASSLGGSRYEQYF. The chain has TRBV7-2 and TRBJ2-7; D gene uncertain. The CDR3 consists of 14 residues. The V gene's germline CDR1 is SGHTA and CDR2 FQGNSA. Trimming removed 1 base from V and 3 bases from J, with 10 bases in between.

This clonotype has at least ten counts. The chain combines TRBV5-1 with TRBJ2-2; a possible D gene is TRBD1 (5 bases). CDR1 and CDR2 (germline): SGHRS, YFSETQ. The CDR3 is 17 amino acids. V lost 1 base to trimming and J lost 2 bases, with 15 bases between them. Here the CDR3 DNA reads TGCGCCAGCAGCTTGAGTGGGGCTGGTCTTAACACCGGGGAGCTGTTTTTT. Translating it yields CASSLSGAGLNTGELFF. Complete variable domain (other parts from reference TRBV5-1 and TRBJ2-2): KAGVTQTPRYLIKTRGQQVTLSCSPISGHRSVSWYQQTPGQGLQFLFEYFSETQRNKGNFPGRFSGRQFSNSRSEMNVSTLELGDSALYLCASSLSGAGLNTGELFFGEGSRLTVL.

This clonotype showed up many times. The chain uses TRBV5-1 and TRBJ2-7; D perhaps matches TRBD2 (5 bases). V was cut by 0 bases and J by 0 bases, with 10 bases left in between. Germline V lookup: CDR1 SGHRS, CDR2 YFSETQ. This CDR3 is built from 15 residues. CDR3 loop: CASSLGQRHSYEQYF. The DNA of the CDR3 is TGCGCCAGCAGCTTGGGCCAGCGGCACTCCTACGAGCAGTACTTC.

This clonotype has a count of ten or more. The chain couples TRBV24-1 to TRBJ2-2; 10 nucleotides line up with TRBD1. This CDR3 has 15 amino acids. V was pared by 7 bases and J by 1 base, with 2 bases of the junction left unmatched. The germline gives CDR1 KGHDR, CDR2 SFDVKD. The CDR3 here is CATSRDRGNTGELFF. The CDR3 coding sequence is TGTGCCACCAGCCGGGACAGGGGGAACACCGGGGAGCTGTTTTTT.

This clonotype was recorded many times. The CDR3 loop reads CASSYFSSGGAVSYEQYF. CDR3 in DNA: TGTGCCAGCAGTTACTTCTCTAGCGGGGGGGCCGTCTCCTACGAGCAGTACTTC. This chain connects TRBV6-5 to TRBJ2-7; 12 positions agree with TRBD2. CDR3 length: 18 residues. Unmatched junction bases numbered 7, after V lost 1 base and J lost 0 bases. Per germline, CDR1 MNHEY and CDR2 SVGAGI.

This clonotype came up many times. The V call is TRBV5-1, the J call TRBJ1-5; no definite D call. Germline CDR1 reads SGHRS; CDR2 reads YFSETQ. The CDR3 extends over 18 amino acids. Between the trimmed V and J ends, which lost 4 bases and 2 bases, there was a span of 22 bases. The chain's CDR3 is CASSPPADPEFCNQPQHF. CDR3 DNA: TGCGCCAGCAGCCCCCCTGCTGACCCGGAGTTTTGCAATCAGCCCCAGCATTTT. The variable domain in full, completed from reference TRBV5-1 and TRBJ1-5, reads KAGVTQTPRYLIKTRGQQVTLSCSPISGHRSVSWYQQTPGQGLQFLFEYFSETQRNKGNFPGRFSGRQFSNSRSEMNVSTLELGDSALYLCASSPPADPEFCNQPQHFGDGTRLSIL.

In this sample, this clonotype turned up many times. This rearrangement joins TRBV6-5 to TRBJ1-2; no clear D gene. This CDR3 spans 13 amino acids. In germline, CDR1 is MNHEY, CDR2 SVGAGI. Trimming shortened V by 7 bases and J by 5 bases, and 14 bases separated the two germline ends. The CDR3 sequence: CASNAALGYGYTF. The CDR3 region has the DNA TGTGCCAGCAACGCAGCTCTAGGGTATGGCTACACCTTC.

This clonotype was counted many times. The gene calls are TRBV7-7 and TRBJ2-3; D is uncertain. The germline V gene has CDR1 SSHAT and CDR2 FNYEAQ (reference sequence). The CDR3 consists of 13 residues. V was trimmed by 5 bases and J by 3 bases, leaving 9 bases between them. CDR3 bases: TGTGCCAGCAGCCTGGGCCTTACAGATACGCAGTATTTT. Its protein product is CASSLGLTDTQYF. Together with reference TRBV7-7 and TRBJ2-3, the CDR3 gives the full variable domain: GAGVSQSPRYKVTKRGQDVTLRCDPISSHATLYWYQQALGQGPEFLTYFNYEAQPDKSGLPSDRFSAERPEGSISTLTIQRTEQRDSAMYRCASSLGLTDTQYFGPGTRLTVL.

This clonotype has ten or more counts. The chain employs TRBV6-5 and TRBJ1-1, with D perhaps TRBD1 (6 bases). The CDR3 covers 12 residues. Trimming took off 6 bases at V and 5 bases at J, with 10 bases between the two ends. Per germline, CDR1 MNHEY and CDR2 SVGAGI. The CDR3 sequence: CASSKQGTEAFF. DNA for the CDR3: TGTGCCAGCAGCAAACAGGGAACTGAAGCTTTCTTT.

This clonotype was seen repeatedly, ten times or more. CDR3 residues: CASSPGRGTYEQYF. The DNA for the CDR3 is TGTGCCAGCAGTCCAGGGAGAGGAACCTACGAGCAGTACTTC. V usage is TRBV2 and J usage is TRBJ2-7, with D perhaps assigned TRBD1 or TRBD2 (5 bases each). The CDR3 sequence is 14 residues long. CDR1 is SNHLY and CDR2 is FYNNEI in the germline V gene. V was cut by 5 bases and J by 2 bases, with 13 bases left in between.

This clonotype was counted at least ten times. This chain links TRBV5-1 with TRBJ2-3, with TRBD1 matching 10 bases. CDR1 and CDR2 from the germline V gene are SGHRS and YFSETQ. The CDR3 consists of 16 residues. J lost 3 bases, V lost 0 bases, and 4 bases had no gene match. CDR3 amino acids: CASSLAGTGVTDTQYF. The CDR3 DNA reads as TGCGCCAGCAGCTTGGCCGGGACAGGGGTAACAGATACGCAGTATTTT.

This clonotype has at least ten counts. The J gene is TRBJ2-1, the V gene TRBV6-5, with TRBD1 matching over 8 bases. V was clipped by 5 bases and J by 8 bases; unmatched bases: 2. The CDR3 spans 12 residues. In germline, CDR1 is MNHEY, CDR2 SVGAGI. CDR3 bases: TGTGCCAGCAGTCAGGGGGCGTATGAGCAGTTCTTC. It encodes CASSQGAYEQFF.

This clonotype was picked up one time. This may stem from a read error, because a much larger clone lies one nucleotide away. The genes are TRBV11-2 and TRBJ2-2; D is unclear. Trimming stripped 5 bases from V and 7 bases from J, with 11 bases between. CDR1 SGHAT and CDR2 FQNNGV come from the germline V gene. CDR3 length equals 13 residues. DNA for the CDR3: TGTGCCAGCAGCATACGGGTCGGCGGGGAGCTGTTTTTT. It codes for CASSIRVGGELFF. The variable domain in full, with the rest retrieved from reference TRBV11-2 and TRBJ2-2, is EAGVAQSPRYKIIEKRQSVAFWCNPISGHATLYWYQQILGQGPKLLIQFQNNGVVDDSQLPKDRFSAERLKGVDSTLKIQPAKLEDSAVYLCASSIRVGGELFFGEGSRLTVL.

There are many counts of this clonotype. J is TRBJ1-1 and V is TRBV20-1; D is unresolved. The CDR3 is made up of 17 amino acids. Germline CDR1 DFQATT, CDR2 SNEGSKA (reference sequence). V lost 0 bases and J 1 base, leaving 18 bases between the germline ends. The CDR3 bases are TGCAGTGCTAGAGATCTTTTTTCCAAAACATCGAACACTGAAGCTTTCTTT. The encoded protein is CSARDLFSKTSNTEAFF.

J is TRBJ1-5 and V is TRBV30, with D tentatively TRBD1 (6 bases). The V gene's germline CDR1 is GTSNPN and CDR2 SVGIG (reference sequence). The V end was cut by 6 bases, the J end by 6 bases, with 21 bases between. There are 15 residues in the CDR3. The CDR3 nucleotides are TGTGCCTGCGAACAGGGCAGCTACCACGGTCAGCCCCAGCATTTT. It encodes CACEQGSYHGQPQHF.

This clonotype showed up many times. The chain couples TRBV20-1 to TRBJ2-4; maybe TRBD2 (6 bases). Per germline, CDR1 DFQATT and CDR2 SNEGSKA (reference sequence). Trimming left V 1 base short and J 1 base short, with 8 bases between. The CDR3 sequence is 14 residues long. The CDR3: CSARGGTAKNIQYF. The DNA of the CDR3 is TGCAGTGCTAGAGGCGGGACGGCCAAAAACATTCAGTACTTC.

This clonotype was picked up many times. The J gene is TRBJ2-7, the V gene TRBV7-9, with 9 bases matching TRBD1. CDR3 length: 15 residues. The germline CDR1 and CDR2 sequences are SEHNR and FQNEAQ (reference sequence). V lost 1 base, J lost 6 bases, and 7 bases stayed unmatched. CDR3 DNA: TGTGCCAGCAGCTTAGGGACAGGGGACGGCGGCGAGCAGTACTTC. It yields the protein CASSLGTGDGGEQYF.

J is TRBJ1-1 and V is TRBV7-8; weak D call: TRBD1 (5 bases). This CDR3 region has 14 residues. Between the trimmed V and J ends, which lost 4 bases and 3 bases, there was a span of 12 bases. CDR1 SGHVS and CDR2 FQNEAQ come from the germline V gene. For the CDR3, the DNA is TGTGCCAGCAGCTCTATGGTAGGGGACACTGAAGCTTTCTTT. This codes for CASSSMVGDTEAFF.